The table lists the clone carrying this T cell receptor beta chain with many counts. Its cognate antigen is unknown. TCRdb reprocessed the 5' RACE reads via MiXCR and lists one record per CDR3 protein. The sample contains fewer than 55,000 distinct CDR3 sequences, roughly 9.2% of which appear only once. These data come from a study of early T cells in non-severe SARS-CoV-2 infection. Study in general: Sequencing targeted bulk RNA from unsorted whole blood, leaving chains unpaired.

General observations from the study: Matches to VDJdb favored anti-spike CD8 responses and missed private and CD4 specificities.

Germline CDR1 reads MNHEY; CDR2 reads SMNVEV (reference sequence). Unmatched junction bases numbered 7, after V lost 3 bases and J lost 1 base. The CDR3 length is 16 residues. The sample comprised whole blood. V usage is TRBV27 and J usage is TRBJ2-3, with TRBD2 matching 7 bases. This sequence was found in an adult who was a healthcare worker with PCR-confirmed SARS-CoV-2 infection or an uninfected control (not recorded which). The CDR3 loop reads CASSFQGLPGTDTQYF. The DNA for the CDR3 is TGTGCCAGCAGTTTTCAGGGACTACCGGGCACAGATACGCAGTATTTT.